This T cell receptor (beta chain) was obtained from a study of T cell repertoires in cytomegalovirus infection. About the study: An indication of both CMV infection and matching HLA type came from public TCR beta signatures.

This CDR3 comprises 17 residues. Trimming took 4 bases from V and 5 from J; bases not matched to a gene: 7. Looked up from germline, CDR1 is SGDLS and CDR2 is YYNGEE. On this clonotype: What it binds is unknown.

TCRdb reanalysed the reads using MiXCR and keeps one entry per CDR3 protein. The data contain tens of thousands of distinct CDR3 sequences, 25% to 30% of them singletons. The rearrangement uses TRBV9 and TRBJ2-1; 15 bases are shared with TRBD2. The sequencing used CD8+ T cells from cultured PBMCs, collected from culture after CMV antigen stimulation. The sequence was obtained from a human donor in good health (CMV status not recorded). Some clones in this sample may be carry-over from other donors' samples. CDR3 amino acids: CASSPWTSGGVNNEQFF. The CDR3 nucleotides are TGTGCCAGCAGCCCGTGGACTAGCGGGGGGGTAAACAATGAGCAGTTCTTC.